The rows below give T cell receptor beta chains drawn from one sample of a study of regulatory dendritic cells for organ transplantation. Generated by immunoSEQ multiplex PCR, the TCRdb table keeps only in-frame clones and is missing some. The data contain about 34,000 clones, 70% to 90% of them singletons. The sequenced sample consisted of naive CD4+ T cells from blood. The receptors were gathered from a human donor in good health. Each CDR3 is given with its conserved first and last residue. D genes are given only for firm matches. Not all rows give a size; the values are once, few, many and, for expanded clones, a class.

d_call	clone_size	v_call	j_call	cdr3_aa	cdr3_nt
-	-	TRBV2	TRBJ2-3	CASGQLGLATDTQYF	TGTGCCAGCGGACAACTTGGGCTAGCCACAGATACGCAGTATTTT
-	-	TRBV7-6	TRBJ2-3	CASSSGLRSTDTQYF	TGTGCCAGCAGCTCTGGCCTTAGGTCCACAGATACGCAGTATTTT
-	-	TRBV18	TRBJ1-1	CASSPLGTEAFF	TGTGCCAGCTCACCCCTTGGGACTGAAGCTTTCTTT
TRBD1	-	TRBV7-9	TRBJ1-3	CASSPGTGGSVFAVNTIYF	TGTGCCAGCAGCCCCGGGACAGGAGGGAGTGTTTTTGCCGTAAACACCATATATTTT
-	-	TRBV4-2	TRBJ1-1	CASSQAGIMNTEAFF	TGTGCCAGCAGCCAAGCAGGGATAATGAACACTGAAGCTTTCTTT
TRBD2	once	TRBV27	TRBJ2-2	CASLRRGAAGELFF	TGTGCCAGCCTGAGGCGGGGGGCCGCCGGGGAGCTGTTTTTT
TRBD2	-	TRBV28	TRBJ2-7	CASSLAGAMSEQYF	TGTGCCAGCAGTTTAGCGGGAGCAATGTCCGAGCAGTACTTC
TRBD1	-	TRBV19	TRBJ2-5	CASKDHWTGRETQYF	TGTGCCAGTAAGGACCATTGGACAGGGCGCGAGACCCAGTACTTC
-	-	TRBV29-1	TRBJ2-3	CSVPLRGDTQYF	TGCAGCGTTCCGTTACGGGGGGATACGCAGTATTTT
TRBD2	-	TRBV10-3	TRBJ2-1	CAIAGGSYNEQFF	TGTGCCATCGCGGGGGGGAGCTACAATGAGCAGTTCTTC
-	-	TRBV28	TRBJ1-5	CASSPLKQGVNQPQHF	TGTGCCAGCAGTCCGCTGAAACAGGGTGTTAATCAGCCCCAGCATTTT
-	-	TRBV7-8	TRBJ1-1	CASSLVRTEAFF	TGTGCCAGCAGCTTAGTAAGAACTGAAGCTTTCTTT
-	-	TRBV7-9	TRBJ2-1	CACRGRANEQFF	TGTGCCTGTCGGGGCCGAGCGAATGAGCAGTTCTTC
-	-	TRBV30	TRBJ2-6	CAWSGIRGGQSSGANVLTF	TGTGCCTGGAGTGGAATACGGGGTGGACAAAGCTCTGGGGCCAACGTCCTGACTTTC
-	-	TRBV7-7	TRBJ2-1	CASSPNREPVQFF	TGTGCTAGCAGCCCGAACAGGGAGCCGGTCCAGTTCTTC
-	-	TRBV7-2	TRBJ1-6	CASSPTPGVGYNSPLHF	TGTGCCAGCAGCCCTACCCCAGGGGTTGGGTATAATTCACCCCTCCACTTT
-	-	TRBV10-3	TRBJ1-2	CAISEPGYYGYTF	TGTGCCATCAGTGAGCCAGGCTACTATGGCTACACCTTC
-	-	TRBV11-2	TRBJ1-1	CASSLGDLGGLAFF	TGTGCCAGCAGCTTGGGTGACCTAGGCGGGTTGGCTTTCTTT
TRBD1	-	TRBV5-1	TRBJ2-2	CASSPGQGRTGELFF	TGCGCCAGCAGCCCGGGACAGGGAAGAACCGGGGAGCTGTTTTTT
TRBD2	-	TRBV5-1	TRBJ2-1	CASLAASGRNEQFF	TGCGCCAGCCTAGCGGCAAGTGGGCGCAATGAGCAGTTCTTC
TRBD2	-	TRBV12-5	TRBJ2-7	CASGLVVQREFLSYEQYF	TGTGCTAGTGGTTTGGTAGTTCAGCGGGAGTTTTTGTCCTACGAGCAGTACTTC
-	few	TRBV27	TRBJ2-7	CASSLWRGSNEQYF	TGTGCCAGCAGTCTCTGGAGGGGTTCTAACGAGCAGTACTTC
TRBD2	-	TRBV10-3	TRBJ2-7	CAISTPRRLAENYEQYF	TGTGCCATCAGTACCCCTAGAAGACTAGCGGAAAACTACGAGCAGTACTTC
TRBD1	-	TRBV11-2	TRBJ2-7	CASSLGQGIYEQYF	TGTGCCAGCAGCTTAGGACAGGGGATCTACGAGCAGTACTTC
-	few	TRBV7-6	TRBJ2-6	CASSNARVSQSRANVLTF	TGTGCCAGCAGCAACGCTCGTGTCTCACAAAGTCGGGCCAACGTCCTGACTTTC
TRBD1	-	TRBV9	TRBJ2-1	CASSVGQGTYNEQFF	TGTGCCAGCAGCGTAGGACAGGGCACCTACAATGAGCAGTTCTTC
-	-	TRBV19	TRBJ1-2	CASSSEQTANYGYTF	TGTGCCAGTAGCTCAGAGCAAACCGCTAACTATGGCTACACCTTC
TRBD2	-	TRBV10-3	TRBJ2-1	CAISDGAGGFDEQFF	TGTGCCATCAGCGACGGGGCGGGAGGATTCGATGAGCAGTTCTTC
-	-	TRBV18	TRBJ2-3	CASSPRTDTQYF	TGTGCCAGCTCACCGAGAACAGATACGCAGTATTTT
-	-	TRBV10-1	TRBJ2-1	CAPRSGSSYNEQFF	TGCGCCCCCCGGTCGGGGAGCTCCTACAATGAGCAGTTCTTC
-	few	TRBV30	TRBJ2-5	CAWRDGPLTQYF	TGTGCCTGGAGAGACGGGCCATTGACCCAGTACTTC